The 26 T cell receptor beta chains given below trace back to one sample, sequenced in a study of blood T cell repertoires in COVID-19. Here immunoSEQ multiplex PCR was the method, and the copy in TCRdb shows in-frame clones only, minus some. The sample has approximately 230,000 clones, 87% seen once; the top ten hold about 6%. Sequencing was done on a sample of PBMCs or T cells enriched from blood (not recorded which). These receptors all come from a woman aged 30 to 39 with acute COVID-19.

This clone occurred a few times. V and J are TRBV4-1 and TRBJ1-1; 12 nucleotides align to TRBD1. The CDR3 contains 17 residues. After removal of 3 bases from V and 3 bases from J, the junction contained 8 bases not matched to a gene. Germline CDR1 reads MGHRA; CDR2 reads YSYEKL. In DNA form, the CDR3 reads TGCGCCAGCAGCCAGCCTCGGGACAGGGGGCGGGACACTGAAGCTTTCTTT. It specifies CASSQPRDRGRDTEAFF.

The rearrangement links TRBV24-1 to TRBJ1-4, with D unclear. Per the germline V gene, CDR1 is KGHDR and CDR2 is SFDVKD. CDR3 length: 14 amino acids. V was shortened by 7 bases and J by 6 bases, with 14 bases between the two germline ends. This CDR3 reads CATSPGGPDEKLFF. Here the CDR3 DNA reads TGTGCCACCAGCCCCGGAGGACCGGATGAAAAACTGTTTTTT.

CDR3 DNA: TGCGCCAGCAGCTTGCCCGACACTGAAGCTTTCTTT. Translated: CASSLPDTEAFF. The V and J genes are TRBV5-1 and TRBJ1-1; no clear D. Between the trimmed V and J ends, which lost 1 base and 3 bases, there was a span of 4 bases. Per germline, CDR1 SGHRS and CDR2 YFSETQ. The CDR3 runs 12 residues.

The chain uses TRBV19 and TRBJ1-5, with D perhaps matching TRBD1 (5 bases). Trimming left V 4 bases short and J 6 bases short, with 10 bases between. There are 13 residues in the CDR3. The germline gives CDR1 LNHDA, CDR2 SQIVND (reference sequence). CDR3 in DNA: TGTGCCAGTAGTAGGGGGAGGGGTCAGCCCCAGCATTTT. It specifies CASSRGRGQPQHF.

This clone appeared a single time. The chain employs TRBV15 and TRBJ1-2, with 7 bases matching TRBD1. The J segment lost 1 base and the V segment lost 5 bases, leaving 7 bases of the junction unmatched. Germline CDR1 and CDR2: LNHNV and YYDKDF (reference sequence). The CDR3 runs to 15 residues. CDR3: CATSGPGQSNYGYTF. Written as DNA, the CDR3 is TGTGCCACCAGCGGACCGGGACAGAGTAACTATGGCTACACCTTC.

This clone was seen only once. The J gene is TRBJ1-1, the V gene TRBV7-9, with 7 bases identical to TRBD1. The V gene end was trimmed by 2 bases and the J gene end by 6 bases; junction bases not matched to a gene: 9. This CDR3 has 15 amino acids. Germline values: CDR1 SEHNR, CDR2 FQNEAQ (reference sequence). This CDR3 reads CASSLPQTGSPEAFF. CDR3 DNA sequence: TGTGCCAGCAGCTTACCCCAGACAGGGTCCCCTGAAGCTTTCTTT.

The genes are TRBV15 and TRBJ1-4; D gene unclear. CDR1 LNHNV and CDR2 YYDKDF come from the germline V gene (reference sequence). V lost 0 bases and J 8 bases, leaving 16 bases between the germline ends. The CDR3 consists of 16 residues. Here the CDR3 reads CATSRDTRVTFEKLFF. CDR3 sequence (DNA): TGTGCCACCAGCAGAGATACGAGGGTAACTTTCGAAAAACTGTTTTTT.

This sequence joins TRBV20-1 and TRBJ2-7; TRBD2 matches 7 bases. Germline assignment: CDR1 DFQATT and CDR2 SNEGSKA (reference sequence). V dropped 2 bases and J dropped 7; count of bases not matched to a gene: 2. This CDR3 comprises 11 residues. CDR3 bases: TGCAGTGCTAGACTAGCGGAGGAGCAGTACTTC. The encoded protein is CSARLAEEQYF.

This chain uses TRBV7-3 with TRBJ2-7; 8 bases align to TRBD2. Trimming removed 1 base from V and 1 base from J; junction bases left unmatched: 3. Germline CDR1 is SGHTA and CDR2 is FQGTGA. The CDR3 is 15 amino acids. CDR3: CASSLRGGGSYEQYF. In DNA, the CDR3 is TGTGCCAGCAGCTTAAGAGGCGGGGGGTCCTACGAGCAGTACTTC. Looking up the rest from reference TRBV7-3 and TRBJ2-7 gives the full variable domain: GAGVSQTPSNKVTEKGKYVELRCDPISGHTALYWYRQSLGQGPEFLIYFQGTGAADDSGLPNDRFFAVRPEGSVSTLKIQRTERGDSAVYLCASSLRGGGSYEQYFGPGTRLTVT.

This clone turned up a few times. J is TRBJ2-1 and V is TRBV11-3; D might be TRBD1 (6 bases). The CDR3 covers 14 residues. Trimming left V 1 base short and J 10 bases short, with 14 bases between. Germline V gives CDR1 SGHNT, CDR2 YENEEA. The DNA for the CDR3 is TGTGCCAGCAGCTTAGGCGCCGCGACAGGCGAGCAGTTCTTC. It codes for CASSLGAATGEQFF.

The V and J genes are TRBV29-1 and TRBJ2-3; TRBD2 might be the D (5 bases). Deletions cut 8 bases from V and 4 bases from J, with 16 bases between. Looked up from germline, CDR1 is SQVTM and CDR2 is ANQGSEA. CDR3 length equals 13 residues. The CDR3 DNA is TGCAGCTCTTGGACTCCGGTCGCAGATACGCAGTATTTT. The encoded protein is CSSWTPVADTQYF.

The chain uses TRBV18 and TRBJ1-1, with 9 nucleotides matching TRBD1. Germline CDR1 reads KGHSH; CDR2 reads LQKENI. This CDR3 contains 14 residues. J was trimmed by 4 bases and V by 5 bases; bases with no gene match: 5. The CDR3 DNA is TGTGCCAGCTCAGACAGGGGGTTGATCACTGAAGCTTTCTTT. Amino acids: CASSDRGLITEAFF. The whole variable domain, remainder taken from reference TRBV18 and TRBJ1-1, is NAGVMQNPRHLVRRRGQEARLRCSPMKGHSHVYWYRQLPEEGLKFMVYLQKENIIDESGMPKERFSAEFPKEGPSILRIQQVVRGDSAAYFCASSDRGLITEAFFGQGTRLTVV.

In DNA, the CDR3 is TGTGCCAGTAGCCCGAGCGGGGGGTCTTTTAATGAGCAGTTCTTC. This encodes CASSPSGGSFNEQFF. V and J are TRBV19 and TRBJ2-1, with TRBD2 matching 9 bases. The junction had 10 bases not matched to a gene; V was cut back by 6 bases and J by 7 bases. The CDR3 sequence is 15 residues long. From germline, CDR1 is LNHDA and CDR2 SQIVND (reference sequence).

The chain uses TRBV19 and TRBJ2-3; TRBD2 is a possible D gene (6 bases). The CDR3 consists of 17 residues. Germline values: CDR1 LNHDA, CDR2 SQIVND (reference sequence). V was trimmed by 0 bases and J by 0 bases, leaving 13 bases between them. The CDR3 loop reads CASSIDRRASSTDTQYF. The CDR3 nucleotides read TGTGCCAGTAGTATAGATCGGAGGGCGTCCAGCACAGATACGCAGTATTTT.

This clone was found once. This chain joins TRBV6-2 or TRBV6-3 and TRBJ2-1; 8 bases line up with TRBD2. Germline values: CDR1 MNHEY, CDR2 SVGEGT. J gave up 5 bases and V 4 bases, and 10 bases lay outside the gene matches. This CDR3 has 16 amino acids. CDR3 in amino acids: CASSFITSGDDNEQFF. The CDR3 nucleotides are TGTGCCAGCAGTTTCATCACTAGCGGAGATGACAATGAGCAGTTCTTC.

This chain links TRBV3-1 (or the pseudogene TRBV3-2) with TRBJ2-7, with 8 positions matching TRBD2. Trimming cost V 3 bases and J 5 bases; bases outside gene matches: 9. Germline CDR1 and CDR2: LGHDT and YNNKEL (reference sequence). The CDR3 covers 15 residues. The CDR3 DNA follows: TGTGCCAGCAGCCACGTCTCGGGAGGGTTAAACGAGCAGTACTTC. Translation: CASSHVSGGLNEQYF.

The V gene is TRBV28, the J gene TRBJ1-5; D ambiguous. V shed 2 bases and J shed 0 bases, with 8 bases lying between them. Looked up from germline, CDR1 is MDHEN and CDR2 is SYDVKM. The CDR3 is 15 residues long. CDR3 in DNA: TGTGCCAGCAGTTTACAGGATGTTAGCAATCAGCCCCAGCATTTT. It is translated as CASSLQDVSNQPQHF.

The chain uses TRBV4-3 and TRBJ2-7, with D possibly being TRBD2 (5 bases). Germline loops: CDR1 LGHNA, CDR2 YSLEER. V was pared by 1 base and J by 2 bases, with 9 bases between. The CDR3 runs to 14 residues. In DNA form, the CDR3 reads TGCGCCAGCAGCCAAGTTTACGGGGCCTACGAGCAGTACTTC. This gives the protein CASSQVYGAYEQYF.

V and J are TRBV18 and TRBJ2-7, with D perhaps TRBD2 (8 bases). The CDR3 loop spans 15 amino acids. With 5 bases removed from V and 0 bases from J, the gap between germline ends came to 14 bases. Per the germline V gene, CDR1 is KGHSH and CDR2 is LQKENI. CDR3 in DNA: TGTGCCAGCTCAAAGGGGGCGGGGGGCTCCTACGAGCAGTACTTC. It is translated as CASSKGAGGSYEQYF.

The gene calls are TRBV28 and TRBJ1-2; 7 bases map to TRBD1. The length of the CDR3 is 13 residues. The germline CDR1 and CDR2 sequences are MDHEN and SYDVKM. The V segment lost 4 bases and the J segment 5 bases; nucleotides outside the gene matches: 4. CDR3 bases: TGTGCCAGCAGTTCCCGGGACAGATATGGCTACACCTTC. It codes for CASSSRDRYGYTF.

The V and J genes are TRBV28 and TRBJ1-2; 7 bases are a match to TRBD1. CDR3 length equals 14 residues. CDR1 and CDR2 (germline): MDHEN, SYDVKM. Trimming cost V 6 bases and J 6 bases; bases outside gene matches: 10. The CDR3 sequence: CASRKPTGFHGYTF. Written as DNA, the CDR3 is TGTGCCAGCAGGAAACCGACAGGGTTCCATGGCTACACCTTC.

The CDR3 bases are TGTGCCAGCAGCCCTTGGACAGGCACAGATACGCAGTATTTT. It translates to CASSPWTGTDTQYF. This rearrangement joins TRBV3-1 (or the pseudogene TRBV3-2) to TRBJ2-3; tentative D call: TRBD1 (6 bases). Trimming left V 4 bases short and J 1 base short, with 9 bases between. Looked up from germline, CDR1 is LGHDT and CDR2 is YNNKEL (reference sequence). The CDR3 loop spans 14 amino acids.

This sequence joins TRBV5-4 and TRBJ2-2; 8 bases fit TRBD2. The length of the CDR3 is 16 residues. The junction had 10 bases not matched to a gene; V was cut back by 4 bases and J by 5 bases. The germline CDR1 and CDR2 sequences are SGHNT and YYREEE (reference sequence). CDR3 loop: CASSRTSGHKTGELFF. The CDR3 DNA follows: TGTGCCAGCAGCCGCACTAGCGGCCATAAAACCGGGGAGCTGTTTTTT.

This clone appeared once. The chain joins TRBV5-1 to TRBJ2-1; D perhaps matches TRBD1 (6 bases). There are 14 residues in the CDR3. Trimming cost V 7 bases and J 5 bases, with 16 bases left between them. In germline, CDR1 is SGHRS, CDR2 YFSETQ. The CDR3: CASRKGWDNNEQFF. The CDR3 coding sequence is TGCGCCAGCCGGAAGGGGTGGGACAACAATGAGCAGTTCTTC.

The chain links TRBV14 to TRBJ2-7, with unresolved D. Germline V gives CDR1 SGHDN, CDR2 FVKESK. Trimming took off 1 base at V and 2 bases at J, with 12 bases between the two ends. The CDR3 covers 15 residues. The chain's CDR3 is CASSQVSGFTYEQYF. The CDR3 coding sequence is TGTGCCAGCAGCCAAGTTTCCGGGTTTACCTACGAGCAGTACTTC. The full variable domain, in which reference TRBV14 and TRBJ2-7 provide the parts outside the CDR3, is EAGVTQFPSHSVIEKGQTVTLRCDPISGHDNLYWYRRVMGKEIKFLLHFVKESKQDESGMPNNRFLAERTGGTYSTLKVQPAELEDSGVYFCASSQVSGFTYEQYFGPGTRLTVT.

The CDR3 protein is CASSLGSTTNEQYF. CDR3 nucleotides: TGTGCCAGCAGCCTCGGGAGTACCACCAACGAGCAGTACTTC. The rearrangement joins TRBV3-1 (or the pseudogene TRBV3-2) to TRBJ2-7; maybe TRBD2 (6 bases). V dropped 4 bases and J dropped 5 bases, with 15 bases sitting between them. Germline CDR1 is LGHDT and CDR2 is YNNKEL (reference sequence). The CDR3 length is 14 residues.